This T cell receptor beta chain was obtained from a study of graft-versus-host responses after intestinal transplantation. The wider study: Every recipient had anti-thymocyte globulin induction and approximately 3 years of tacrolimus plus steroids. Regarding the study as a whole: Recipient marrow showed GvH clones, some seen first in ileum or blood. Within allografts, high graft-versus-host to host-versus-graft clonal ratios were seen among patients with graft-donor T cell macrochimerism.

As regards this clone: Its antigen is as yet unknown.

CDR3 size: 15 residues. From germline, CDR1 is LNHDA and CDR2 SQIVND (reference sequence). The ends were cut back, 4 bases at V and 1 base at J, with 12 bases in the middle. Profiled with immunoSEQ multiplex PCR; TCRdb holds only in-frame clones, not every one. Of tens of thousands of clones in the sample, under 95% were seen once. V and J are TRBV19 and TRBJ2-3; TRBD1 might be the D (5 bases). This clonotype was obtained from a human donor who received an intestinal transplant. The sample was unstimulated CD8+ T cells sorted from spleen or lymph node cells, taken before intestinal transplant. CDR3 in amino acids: CASSTRVVRTDTQYF. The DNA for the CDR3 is TGTGCCAGTAGTACCAGGGTGGTCCGCACAGATACGCAGTATTTT.